The 14 T cell receptor beta chains below come from one sample, sequenced in a study of blood T cell repertoires in COVID-19. TCRdb's table, derived via immunoSEQ multiplex PCR, lists solely in-frame clones and lacks some. The sample lists 200,000 to 250,000 clones; around 83% were seen once. The sample comprised PBMCs or T cells enriched from blood (not recorded which). The receptor set was obtained from a woman between 40 and 50 years old with acute COVID-19.

The chain is built from TRBV5-1 and TRBJ2-3; TRBD2 agrees at 8 bases. The CDR3 length is 16 residues. With V trimmed by 0 bases and J by 2 bases, 5 bases remained unmatched. CDR1 is SGHRS and CDR2 is YFSETQ in the germline V gene. The CDR3 DNA sequence: TGCGCCAGCAGCTTGGCCTTAGCGGGGCACACAGATACGCAGTATTTT. Amino acid sequence: CASSLALAGHTDTQYF.

This chain uses TRBV7-2 with TRBJ1-6; tentative D call: TRBD1 (6 bases). Germline lookup yields CDR1 SGHTA and CDR2 FQGNSA. The CDR3 extends over 16 amino acids. The germline V and J ends were trimmed by 5 bases and 7 bases, with 18 bases remaining between them. The DNA of the CDR3 is TGTGCCAGCAGCGTACCCAATACAGGGCCGAATTCACCCCTCCACTTT. As protein: CASSVPNTGPNSPLHF.

The chain links TRBV7-2 to TRBJ1-2; the D gene is possibly TRBD1 (6 bases). V was shortened by 1 base and J by 4 bases, with 13 bases between the two germline ends. Germline V gives CDR1 SGHTA, CDR2 FQGNSA. This CDR3 spans 15 amino acids. CDR3 nucleotide sequence: TGTGCCAGCAGCTTAGATGGGGGGGCCTCCTATGGCTACACCTTC. This encodes CASSLDGGASYGYTF.

The gene calls are TRBV25-1 and TRBJ1-2; the D is unclear. This CDR3 has 15 residues. The V end lost 2 bases, the J end lost 5 bases, and 15 bases lay between the germline ends. Germline V lookup: CDR1 MGHDK, CDR2 SYGVNS. This CDR3 is CASSEGAAPEYGYTF. DNA of the CDR3: TGTGCCAGCAGTGAAGGAGCAGCCCCGGAGTATGGCTACACCTTC.

The CDR3: CASSQEPGVGNEKLFF. In DNA form, the CDR3 reads TGCGCCAGCAGCCAAGAACCGGGGGTGGGAAATGAAAAACTGTTTTTT. The chain uses TRBV4-1 and TRBJ1-4; D may be TRBD1 (5 bases). There are 16 residues in the CDR3. Trimming removed 0 bases from V and 5 bases from J, with 13 bases in between. Germline assignment: CDR1 MGHRA and CDR2 YSYEKL.

This chain links TRBV10-3 with TRBJ2-7; TRBD2 matches at 13 bases. Germline loops: CDR1 ENHRY, CDR2 SYGVKD. V gave up 9 bases and J gave up 4 bases; unmatched junction bases: 3. The CDR3 is 13 amino acids. DNA of the CDR3: TGTGCCATTGGGACTAGCGGGGCTTACGAGCAGTACTTC. Protein sequence: CAIGTSGAYEQYF.

This chain connects TRBV4-3 to TRBJ1-3; perhaps TRBD1 as D (5 bases). The CDR3 has 14 residues. From germline, CDR1 is LGHNA and CDR2 YSLEER. V was shortened by 3 bases and J by 0 bases, with 6 bases between the two germline ends. The CDR3 reads CASSHRDSGNTIYF. Here the CDR3 DNA reads TGCGCCAGCAGCCACAGGGACTCTGGAAACACCATATATTTT.

The chain recombines TRBV7-2 with TRBJ2-3; maybe TRBD2 (5 bases). Germline V gives CDR1 SGHTA, CDR2 FQGNSA. The length of the CDR3 is 15 residues. V dropped 4 bases and J dropped 7 bases, with 18 bases sitting between them. CDR3 nucleotide sequence: TGTGCCAGCAGCTCAGAGGGAGCATCAGGATATACGCAGTATTTT. It encodes CASSSEGASGYTQYF. The full variable domain, rest sourced from reference TRBV7-2 and TRBJ2-3, is GAGVSQSPSNKVTEKGKDVELRCDPISGHTALYWYRQSLGQGLEFLIYFQGNSAPDKSGLPSDRFSAERTGGSVSTLTIQRTQQEDSAVYLCASSSEGASGYTQYFGPGTRLTVL.

The table lists this clone with many counts. Within the sample, other DNA sequences also encode this same CDR3. V is TRBV6-4 and J is TRBJ2-2; a possible D gene is TRBD1 (5 bases). The V gene's germline CDR1 is MRHNA and CDR2 SNTAGT. V was cut by 2 bases and J by 4 bases, with 5 bases left in between. The CDR3 extends over 13 amino acids. In DNA form, the CDR3 reads TGTGCCAGCAGTGACAGGGGCACCGGGGAGCTGTTTTTT. Its translation: CASSDRGTGELFF.

The rearrangement uses TRBV12-3 or TRBV12-4 and TRBJ1-5, with 7 positions matching TRBD1. J gave up 7 bases and V 7 bases, and 7 bases lay outside the gene matches. The CDR3 spans 13 residues. The CDR3 loop is CASKRGRGQPQHF. CDR3 DNA sequence: TGTGCCAGCAAGAGGGGGCGAGGGCAGCCCCAGCATTTT.

V and J are TRBV9 and TRBJ2-1, with a tentative D call TRBD1 (6 bases). The CDR3 is made up of 15 amino acids. The germline CDR1 and CDR2 sequences are SGDLS and YYNGEE. V lost 3 bases, J lost 4 bases, and 14 bases lay in between. This CDR3 reads CASSAPYQGYNEQFF. The CDR3 coding sequence is TGTGCCAGCAGCGCCCCTTACCAGGGGTACAATGAGCAGTTCTTC.

This clone showed up just a few times. V is TRBV29-1 and J is TRBJ2-7, with TRBD1 as a possible D gene (8 bases). V lost 0 bases, J lost 2 bases, and 11 bases lay in between. The CDR3 sequence is 14 residues long. Germline CDR1 is SQVTM and CDR2 is ANQGSEA. The CDR3 region has the DNA TGCAGCGTTGAAGAACAGGGGGGGACCTACGAGCAGTACTTC. Encoded protein: CSVEEQGGTYEQYF.

The J gene is TRBJ2-3, the V gene TRBV7-6; 9 bases are a match to TRBD2. With V trimmed by 5 bases and J by 0 bases, 3 bases remained unmatched. CDR1 is SGHVS, CDR2 FNYEAQ, per germline. CDR3 length: 15 amino acids. The CDR3 bases are TGTGCCAGCAGCCTGCTAGCGGGAAGCACAGATACGCAGTATTTT. It encodes CASSLLAGSTDTQYF. Together with reference TRBV7-6 and TRBJ2-3, the CDR3 gives the full variable domain: GAGVSQSPRYKVTKRGQDVALRCDPISGHVSLYWYRQALGQGPEFLTYFNYEAQQDKSGLPNDRFSAERPEGSISTLTIQRTEQRDSAMYRCASSLLAGSTDTQYFGPGTRLTVL.

This clone appeared a few times. The rearrangement joins TRBV7-2 to TRBJ2-3; TRBD2 matches at 11 bases. The junction had 5 bases not matched to a gene; V was cut back by 5 bases and J by 4 bases. CDR3 length: 15 amino acids. Germline CDR1 reads SGHTA; CDR2 reads FQGNSA. CDR3 loop: CASSQGLAAPDTQYF. CDR3 DNA sequence: TGTGCCAGCAGCCAGGGACTAGCGGCGCCAGATACGCAGTATTTT.